This TCR beta chain was obtained from a study of T cells in Graves' hyperthyroidism and ophthalmopathy. General study points: Blood shared most expanded thyroid clonotypes above 0.001.

About this clonotype itself: Its antigen is undetermined. Germline is not matched at one junction end, which may reflect a read error.

The PBMCs were taken from 10 ml of fresh peripheral blood. Germline loops: CDR1 KGHDR, CDR2 SFDVKD. The CDR3 is 14 residues long. Amplification of TCR beta CDR3 regions was performed using RNA transcripts as template. The HTBI primer set served for first-round RT-PCR of the TCR CDR3. MiXCR was run by TCRdb on the multiplex PCR reads, yielding one entry per CDR3 protein. The top ten clones hold roughly 17% of a sample with 650,000 to 850,000 distinct CDR3 sequences, roughly a sixth of them seen once. The sequenced sample was blood. This receptor was taken from a woman aged 45-59 years with Graves' hyperthyroidism that later progressed to Graves' ophthalmopathy. V is TRBV24-1 and J is TRBJ1-2; D gene unclear. For the CDR3, the DNA is TGTGCCACCAGTGATCCCCCGGCTAACTATGGCTACAGCTTC. Its protein is CATSDPPANYGYSF.